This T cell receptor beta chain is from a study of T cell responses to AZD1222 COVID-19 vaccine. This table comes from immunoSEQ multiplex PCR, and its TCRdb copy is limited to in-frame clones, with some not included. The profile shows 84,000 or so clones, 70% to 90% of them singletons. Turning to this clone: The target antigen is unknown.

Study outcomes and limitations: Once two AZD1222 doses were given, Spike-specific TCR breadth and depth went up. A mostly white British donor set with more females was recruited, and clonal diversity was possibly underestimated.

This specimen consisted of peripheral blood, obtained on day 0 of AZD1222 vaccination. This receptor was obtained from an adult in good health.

CDR3 in DNA: TGTGCCAGCAGTTACTCCCAGGGGATAAGAACTGAAGCTTTCTTT. Translating it yields CASSYSQGIRTEAFF. The chain is built from TRBV6-5 and TRBJ1-1, with D tentatively TRBD1 (6 bases). Trimming removed 0 bases from V and 5 bases from J, with 13 bases in between. Germline CDR1 and CDR2: MNHEY and SVGAGI. There are 15 residues in the CDR3.